The 24 T cell receptor beta chains below come from one sample, sequenced in a study of PD-1 blockade in classical Hodgkin lymphoma. The time point here: newly diagnosed, previously untreated cHL patient sample. Profiled with immunoSEQ multiplex PCR; TCRdb holds only in-frame clones, not every one. This sample has 15,000 to 20,000 clones; about nine tenths occur once, and the top ten carry less than 9%. The sequenced sample was peripheral blood mononuclear cells (PBMCs). Receptors originate from a human donor with classical Hodgkin lymphoma.

This clone was recorded once. This chain uses TRBV29-1 with TRBJ2-3; D may be TRBD1 (5 bases). CDR3 size: 13 residues. From germline, CDR1 is SQVTM and CDR2 ANQGSEA. Between the trimmed V and J ends, which lost 4 bases and 2 bases, there was a span of 10 bases. CDR3 nucleotides: TGCAGCGTTGGACCCAGGGTCACAGATACGCAGTATTTT. Protein product: CSVGPRVTDTQYF.

This chain links TRBV19 with TRBJ2-6; 7 bases line up with TRBD1. Unmatched junction bases numbered 2, after V lost 6 bases and J lost 0 bases. This CDR3 is built from 15 residues. CDR1 and CDR2 from the germline V gene are LNHDA and SQIVND (reference sequence). CDR3 sequence reads: CASRAGGSGANVLTF. CDR3 DNA sequence: TGTGCCAGTAGGGCAGGGGGCTCTGGGGCCAACGTCCTGACTTTC.

This rearrangement joins TRBV15 to TRBJ1-3; D is possibly TRBD1 (6 bases). Germline V lookup: CDR1 LNHNV, CDR2 YYDKDF (reference sequence). The V end was cut by 0 bases, the J end by 2 bases, with 14 bases between. The CDR3 length is 17 residues. The CDR3 nucleotides read TGTGCCACCAGCAGAGATGGTTACAGGGCGGCTGGAAACACCATATATTTT. It is translated as CATSRDGYRAAGNTIYF. The full variable domain, rest sourced from reference TRBV15 and TRBJ1-3, is DAMVIQNPRYQVTQFGKPVTLSCSQTLNHNVMYWYQQKSSQAPKLLFHYYDKDFNNEADTPDNFQSRRPNTSFCFLDIRSPGLGDTAMYLCATSRDGYRAAGNTIYFGEGSWLTVV.

The V gene is TRBV4-2, the J gene TRBJ2-4; no clear D. Trimming left V 0 bases short and J 6 bases short, with 12 bases between. This CDR3 is 15 amino acids long. Germline V lookup: CDR1 LGHNA, CDR2 YNFKEQ. Written as DNA, the CDR3 is TGTGCCAGCAGCCAAGATACAGCCGGTGGAAACATTCAGTACTTC. Amino acid sequence: CASSQDTAGGNIQYF.

The chain uses TRBV4-1 and TRBJ1-2; D not resolved. Trimming pared 1 base from V and 6 bases from J, leaving 3 bases between. Germline-derived CDR1 and CDR2 are MGHRA and YSYEKL. There are 11 residues in the CDR3. The CDR3 is CASSQGDGYTF. CDR3 DNA: TGCGCCAGCAGCCAAGGAGATGGCTACACCTTC.

The chain combines TRBV15 with TRBJ2-7, with a weak D call TRBD2 (7 bases). Germline assignment: CDR1 LNHNV and CDR2 YYDKDF (reference sequence). Trimming removed 0 bases from V and 5 bases from J, with 17 bases in between. The CDR3 has 16 amino acids. CDR3 in amino acids: CATSREGGGPRDEQYF. CDR3 DNA: TGTGCCACCAGCAGAGAAGGGGGAGGGCCTCGCGACGAGCAGTACTTC.

The J gene is TRBJ2-3, the V gene TRBV28; D remains ambiguous. The CDR3 sequence is 13 residues long. Trimming took off 0 bases at V and 2 bases at J, with 3 bases between the two ends. The V gene's germline CDR1 is MDHEN and CDR2 SYDVKM. CDR3 bases: TGTGCCAGCAGTTTATGGCCCACAGATACGCAGTATTTT. It specifies CASSLWPTDTQYF.

This chain uses TRBV7-6 with TRBJ1-3; D is possibly TRBD1 (5 bases). Germline V gene data show CDR1 as SGHVS and CDR2 as FNYEAQ. CDR3 length: 14 amino acids. The V gene lost 3 bases and the J gene lost 4 bases, with 10 bases spanning the gap. In nucleotides, the CDR3 is TGTGCCAGCAGCTTGGGGCAGAAAGGAAACACCATATATTTT. Translating gives CASSLGQKGNTIYF. Full variable domain (missing parts from reference TRBV7-6 and TRBJ1-3): GAGVSQSPRYKVTKRGQDVALRCDPISGHVSLYWYRQALGQGPEFLTYFNYEAQQDKSGLPNDRFSAERPEGSISTLTIQRTEQRDSAMYRCASSLGQKGNTIYFGEGSWLTVV.

This rearrangement joins TRBV5-5 to TRBJ2-6, with D unclear. With 4 bases removed from V and 0 bases from J, the gap between germline ends came to 5 bases. CDR1 and CDR2 (germline): SGHKS, YYEKEE (reference sequence). The CDR3 extends over 14 amino acids. The CDR3 loop is CASSPVSGANVLTF. The CDR3 DNA follows: TGTGCCAGCAGCCCGGTCTCTGGGGCCAACGTCCTGACTTTC. Full variable domain (outside the CDR3, taken from reference TRBV5-5 and TRBJ2-6): DAGVTQSPTHLIKTRGQQVTLRCSPISGHKSVSWYQQVLGQGPQFIFQYYEKEERGRGNFPDRFSARQFPNYSSELNVNALLLGDSALYLCASSPVSGANVLTFGAGSRLTVL.

This clone was observed a single time. The chain recombines TRBV30 with TRBJ2-1, with 8 positions matching TRBD2. In germline, CDR1 is GTSNPN, CDR2 SVGIG (reference sequence). The J segment lost 0 bases and the V segment lost 4 bases, leaving 8 bases of the junction unmatched. This CDR3 comprises 16 residues. In DNA form, the CDR3 reads TGTGCCTGGAAAGCTAGCGGGTCAGGCTCCTACAATGAGCAGTTCTTC. This sequence encodes CAWKASGSGSYNEQFF. The whole variable domain, remainder taken from reference TRBV30 and TRBJ2-1, is SQTIHQWPATLVQPVGSPLSLECTVEGTSNPNLYWYRQAAGRGLQLLFYSVGIGQISSEVPQNLSASRPQDRQFILSSKKLLLSDSGFYLCAWKASGSGSYNEQFFGPGTRLTVL.

This chain links TRBV5-1 with TRBJ2-7; D call uncertain. Trimming pared 3 bases from V and 0 bases from J, leaving 7 bases between. The CDR3 length is 13 residues. Germline values: CDR1 SGHRS, CDR2 YFSETQ. The CDR3 bases are TGCGCCAGCAGCTCGGGCAACTCCTACGAGCAGTACTTC. This encodes CASSSGNSYEQYF.

This clone was seen more than once but under ten times. The rearrangement links TRBV6-1 to TRBJ1-2; possible D gene TRBD1, 6 bases. Germline CDR1 is MNHNS and CDR2 is SASEGT. V was pared by 3 bases and J by 7 bases, with 15 bases between. The CDR3 consists of 14 residues. CDR3 nucleotides: TGTGCCAGCAGTGAGGCCCCCAGGGGATTTGGCTACACCTTC. It specifies CASSEAPRGFGYTF.

This clone has only a few counts. This chain connects TRBV7-9 to TRBJ1-1; D possibly corresponds to TRBD1 (5 bases). This CDR3 has 12 residues. Germline V CDR1 and CDR2: SEHNR, FQNEAQ (reference sequence). Trimming cost V 2 bases and J 9 bases, with 10 bases left between them. The CDR3 nucleotides read TGTGCCAGCAGCTTATTTCGACAGAAAGCTTTCTTT. It encodes CASSLFRQKAFF.

V is TRBV27 and J is TRBJ2-1; D is possibly TRBD2 (6 bases). The CDR3 extends over 15 amino acids. The germline CDR1 and CDR2 sequences are MNHEY and SMNVEV (reference sequence). The V end was cut by 5 bases, the J end by 1 base, with 12 bases between. CDR3 in amino acids: CASSAGQGSYNEQFF. CDR3 DNA: TGTGCCAGCAGTGCGGGGCAAGGGTCCTACAATGAGCAGTTCTTC.

V and J are TRBV19 and TRBJ2-1; D not resolved. From germline, CDR1 is LNHDA and CDR2 SQIVND (reference sequence). The CDR3 length is 11 residues. V shed 3 bases and J shed 7 bases, with 4 bases lying between them. CDR3 sequence reads: CASSISNEQFF. In DNA, the CDR3 is TGTGCCAGTAGTATTTCTAATGAGCAGTTCTTC.

The chain couples TRBV6-4 to TRBJ2-1, with 7 bases lining up with TRBD1. The CDR3 spans 15 residues. Germline CDR1 is MRHNA and CDR2 is SNTAGT. V shed 0 bases, J shed 6 bases, and the junction held 5 bases outside the gene matches. Written as DNA, the CDR3 is TGTGCCAGCAGTGACTCGACAGGGAACTCCAATGAGCAGTTCTTC. As protein: CASSDSTGNSNEQFF.

The CDR3 nucleotides are TGCGCCAGCAGCCAAGTCCAGGCAGCAGAAAAACTGTTTTTT. It translates to CASSQVQAAEKLFF. The V and J genes are TRBV4-1 and TRBJ1-4; no clear D gene. Trimming removed 1 base from V and 8 bases from J, with 11 bases in between. Germline loops: CDR1 MGHRA, CDR2 YSYEKL. The CDR3 spans 14 residues.

This chain connects TRBV4-2 to TRBJ2-3; 14 bases align to TRBD2. The V segment lost 1 base and the J segment 6 bases; nucleotides outside the gene matches: 3. The CDR3 totals 16 residues. Germline CDR1 reads LGHNA; CDR2 reads YNFKEQ. CDR3 in DNA: TGTGCCAGCAGCCAAGGACTAGCGGGAGGGCCGGATACGCAGTATTTT. It is translated as CASSQGLAGGPDTQYF.

The genes are TRBV6-1 and TRBJ1-1; TRBD1 is a possible D gene (5 bases). Germline loops: CDR1 MNHNS, CDR2 SASEGT. Trimming took 0 bases from V and 4 from J, leaving 9 bases between them. The CDR3 spans 14 residues. The CDR3 sequence is CASSEARGSTEAFF. The CDR3 DNA reads as TGTGCCAGCAGTGAAGCAAGGGGTAGCACTGAAGCTTTCTTT.

V is TRBV5-4 and J is TRBJ2-7, with D possibly matching TRBD2 (5 bases). The CDR3 is 16 residues long. The germline V and J ends were trimmed by 1 base and 5 bases, with 19 bases remaining between them. The germline gives CDR1 SGHNT, CDR2 YYREEE (reference sequence). CDR3 protein: CASSLKSGEKADEQYF. The CDR3 DNA reads as TGTGCCAGCAGCTTGAAGTCAGGTGAGAAAGCGGACGAGCAGTACTTC.

This clone was picked up one time. The chain combines TRBV27 with TRBJ2-1, with 10 bases aligning to TRBD2. Germline V CDR1 and CDR2: MNHEY, SMNVEV (reference sequence). The CDR3 is 15 residues long. J gave up 5 bases and V 6 bases, and 7 bases lay outside the gene matches. The CDR3 bases are TGTGCCAGCAGCCGATACGGGACTAGCGACAATGAGCAGTTCTTC. Protein: CASSRYGTSDNEQFF.

The chain uses TRBV5-1 and TRBJ2-4; a weak D match, TRBD1 (6 bases). The CDR3 extends over 18 amino acids. Trimming removed 0 bases at V and 6 bases at J, with 22 bases between. Per germline, CDR1 SGHRS and CDR2 YFSETQ. CDR3 protein: CASSLGPGEPGPRNIQYF. The CDR3 region has the DNA TGCGCCAGCAGCTTGGGCCCAGGGGAGCCCGGCCCCCGAAACATTCAGTACTTC. Full variable domain (remainder filled in from reference TRBV5-1 and TRBJ2-4): KAGVTQTPRYLIKTRGQQVTLSCSPISGHRSVSWYQQTPGQGLQFLFEYFSETQRNKGNFPGRFSGRQFSNSRSEMNVSTLELGDSALYLCASSLGPGEPGPRNIQYFGAGTRLSVL.

This clone appeared a single time. The V gene is TRBV5-4, the J gene TRBJ2-3, with 8 bases matching TRBD2. This CDR3 region has 14 residues. CDR1 and CDR2 (germline): SGHNT, YYREEE (reference sequence). The junction had 4 bases not matched to a gene; V was cut back by 4 bases and J by 3 bases. For the CDR3, the DNA is TGTGCCAGCAGCCGGGGGGGGGTTACAGATACGCAGTATTTT. This encodes CASSRGGVTDTQYF. The whole variable domain, filled in from reference TRBV5-4 and TRBJ2-3, reads ETGVTQSPTHLIKTRGQQVTLRCSSQSGHNTVSWYQQALGQGPQFIFQYYREEENGRGNFPPRFSGLQFPNYSSELNVNALELDDSALYLCASSRGGVTDTQYFGPGTRLTVL.

This clone was counted a single time. The chain carries TRBV28 and TRBJ1-5, with D perhaps TRBD1 (5 bases). Germline V gives CDR1 MDHEN, CDR2 SYDVKM. V was shortened by 8 bases and J by 1 base, with 9 bases between the two germline ends. The CDR3 runs to 13 residues. CDR3: CASWRDSNQPQHF. CDR3 coding DNA: TGTGCCAGCTGGCGGGACAGCAATCAGCCCCAGCATTTT. Variable domain in full (rest from reference TRBV28 and TRBJ1-5): DVKVTQSSRYLVKRTGEKVFLECVQDMDHENMFWYRQDPGLGLRLIYFSYDVKMKEKGDIPEGYSVSREKKERFSLILESASTNQTSMYLCASWRDSNQPQHFGDGTRLSIL.